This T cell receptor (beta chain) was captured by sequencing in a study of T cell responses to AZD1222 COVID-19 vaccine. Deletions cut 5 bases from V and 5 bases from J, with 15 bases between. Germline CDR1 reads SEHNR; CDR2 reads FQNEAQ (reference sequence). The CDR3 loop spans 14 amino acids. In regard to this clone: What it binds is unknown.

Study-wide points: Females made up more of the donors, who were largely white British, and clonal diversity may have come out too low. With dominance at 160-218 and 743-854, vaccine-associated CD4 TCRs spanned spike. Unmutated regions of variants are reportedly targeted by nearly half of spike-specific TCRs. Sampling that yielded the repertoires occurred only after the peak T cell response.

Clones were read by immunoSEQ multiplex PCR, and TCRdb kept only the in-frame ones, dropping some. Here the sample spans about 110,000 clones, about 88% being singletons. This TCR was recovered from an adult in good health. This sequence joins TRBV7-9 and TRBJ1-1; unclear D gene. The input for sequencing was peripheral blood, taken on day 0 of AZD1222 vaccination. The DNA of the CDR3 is TGTGCCAGCAGCCCCCCCGGGTTTAGGACTGAAGCTTTCTTT. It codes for CASSPPGFRTEAFF.